This TCR beta chain stems from a study of blood T cell repertoires in COVID-19. Study as a whole: Sources were T cells, B-cell-depleted T cells, or PBMCs; the material itself was cDNA or gDNA.

Recruits, aged roughly 18 to 90 years, lived in 24 US areas. In assigning cohorts, the study relied on participant-reported clinical history. Either two negative PCRs, clearance, or symptom resolution qualified Cohort 3 donors as recovered. Clones were read by immunoSEQ multiplex PCR, and TCRdb kept only the in-frame ones, dropping some. The data show about 280,000 clones, roughly 87% seen once. Germline values: CDR1 SGHTA, CDR2 FQGTGA. The CDR3 is 17 amino acids. Trimming took 1 base from V and 7 from J; bases not matched to a gene: 8. The genes are TRBV7-3 and TRBJ2-1, with TRBD2 matching over 12 bases. The source of this sequence is a woman aged 40 to 50 who had recovered from COVID-19. The specimen was PBMCs or T cells enriched from blood (not recorded which). In nucleotides, the CDR3 is TGTGCCAGCAGCTTAAGACAGACTAGCGGGAGATTGAATGAGCAGTTCTTC. This gives the protein CASSLRQTSGRLNEQFF.